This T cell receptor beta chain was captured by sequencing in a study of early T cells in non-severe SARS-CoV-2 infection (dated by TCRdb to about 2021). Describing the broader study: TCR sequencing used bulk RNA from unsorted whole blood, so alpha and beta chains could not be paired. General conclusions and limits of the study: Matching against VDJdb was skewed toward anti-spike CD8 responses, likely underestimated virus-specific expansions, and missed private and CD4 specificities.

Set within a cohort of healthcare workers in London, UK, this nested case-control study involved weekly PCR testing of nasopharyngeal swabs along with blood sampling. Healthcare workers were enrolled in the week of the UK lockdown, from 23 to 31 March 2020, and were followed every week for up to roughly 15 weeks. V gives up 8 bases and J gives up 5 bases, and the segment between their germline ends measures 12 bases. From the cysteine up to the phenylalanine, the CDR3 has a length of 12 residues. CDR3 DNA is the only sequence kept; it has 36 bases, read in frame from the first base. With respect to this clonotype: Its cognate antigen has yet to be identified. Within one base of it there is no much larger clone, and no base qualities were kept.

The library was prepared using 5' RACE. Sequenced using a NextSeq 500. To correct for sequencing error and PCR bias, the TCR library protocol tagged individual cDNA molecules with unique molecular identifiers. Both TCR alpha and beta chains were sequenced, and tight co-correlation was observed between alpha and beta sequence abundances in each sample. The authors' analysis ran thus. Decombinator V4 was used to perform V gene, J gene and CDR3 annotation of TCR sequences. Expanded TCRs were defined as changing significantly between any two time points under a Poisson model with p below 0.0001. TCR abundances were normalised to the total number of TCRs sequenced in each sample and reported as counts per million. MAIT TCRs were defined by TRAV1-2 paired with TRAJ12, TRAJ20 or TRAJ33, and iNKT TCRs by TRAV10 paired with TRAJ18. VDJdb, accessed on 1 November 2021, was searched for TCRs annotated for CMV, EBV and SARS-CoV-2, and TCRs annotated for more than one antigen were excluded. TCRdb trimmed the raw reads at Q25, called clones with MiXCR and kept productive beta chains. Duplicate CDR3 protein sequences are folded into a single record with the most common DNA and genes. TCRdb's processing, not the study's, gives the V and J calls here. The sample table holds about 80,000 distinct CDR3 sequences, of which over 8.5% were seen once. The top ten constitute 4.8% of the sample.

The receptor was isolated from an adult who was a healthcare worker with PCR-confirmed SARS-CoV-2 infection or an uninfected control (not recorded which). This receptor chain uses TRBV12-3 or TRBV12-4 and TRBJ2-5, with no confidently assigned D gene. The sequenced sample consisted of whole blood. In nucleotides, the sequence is TGTGCCAGCGAAAGGGAAGGGGAGACCCAGTACTTC. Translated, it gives CASEREGETQYF.